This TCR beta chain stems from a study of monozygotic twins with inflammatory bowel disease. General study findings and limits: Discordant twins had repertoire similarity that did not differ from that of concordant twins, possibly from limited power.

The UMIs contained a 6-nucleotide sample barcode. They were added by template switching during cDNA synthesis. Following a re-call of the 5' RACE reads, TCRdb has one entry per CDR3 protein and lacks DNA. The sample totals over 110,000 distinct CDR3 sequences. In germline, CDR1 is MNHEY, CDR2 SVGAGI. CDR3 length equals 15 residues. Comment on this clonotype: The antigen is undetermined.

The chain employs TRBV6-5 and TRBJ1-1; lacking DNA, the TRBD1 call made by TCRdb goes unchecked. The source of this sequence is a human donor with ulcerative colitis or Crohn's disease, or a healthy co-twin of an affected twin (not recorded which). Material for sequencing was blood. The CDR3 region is CASSWTGGLNTEAFF.